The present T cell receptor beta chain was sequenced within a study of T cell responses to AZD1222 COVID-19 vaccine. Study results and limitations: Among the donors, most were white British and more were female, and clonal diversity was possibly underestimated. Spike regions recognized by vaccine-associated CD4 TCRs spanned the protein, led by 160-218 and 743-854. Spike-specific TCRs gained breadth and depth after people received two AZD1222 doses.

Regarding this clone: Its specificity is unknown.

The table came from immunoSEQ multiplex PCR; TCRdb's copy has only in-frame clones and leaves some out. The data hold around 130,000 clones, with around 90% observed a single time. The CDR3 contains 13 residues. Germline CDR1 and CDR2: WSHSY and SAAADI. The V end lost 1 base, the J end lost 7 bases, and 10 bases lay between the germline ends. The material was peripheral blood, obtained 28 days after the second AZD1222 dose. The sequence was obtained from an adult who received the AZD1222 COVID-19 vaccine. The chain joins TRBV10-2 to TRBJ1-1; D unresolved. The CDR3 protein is CASSEYLLSEAFF. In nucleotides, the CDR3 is TGCGCCAGCAGTGAGTACCTTCTTAGTGAAGCTTTCTTT.